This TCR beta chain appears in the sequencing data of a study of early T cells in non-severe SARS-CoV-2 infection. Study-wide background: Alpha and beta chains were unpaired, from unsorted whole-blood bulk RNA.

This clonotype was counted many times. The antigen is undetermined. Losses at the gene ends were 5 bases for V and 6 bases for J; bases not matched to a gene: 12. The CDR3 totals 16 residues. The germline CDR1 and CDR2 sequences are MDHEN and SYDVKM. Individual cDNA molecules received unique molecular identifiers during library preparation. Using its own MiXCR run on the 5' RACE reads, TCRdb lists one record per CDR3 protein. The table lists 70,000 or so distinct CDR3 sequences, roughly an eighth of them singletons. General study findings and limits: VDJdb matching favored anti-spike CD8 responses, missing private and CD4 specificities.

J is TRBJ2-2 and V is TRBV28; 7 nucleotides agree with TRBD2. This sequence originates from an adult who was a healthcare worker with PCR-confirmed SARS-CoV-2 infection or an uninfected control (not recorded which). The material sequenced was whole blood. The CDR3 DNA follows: TGTGCCAGCAGTCCCTTACGACTAGCTAGGGCCGGGGAGCTGTTTTTT. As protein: CASSPLRLARAGELFF.